The 11 T cell receptor beta chains reported below all come from one sample, sequenced in a study of post-analysis software for immune sequencing data. The library was made from cDNA and included unique molecular identifiers. Using its own MiXCR run on the PCR reads, TCRdb lists one record per CDR3 protein. Here the sample spans about 770,000 distinct CDR3 sequences, 46% being singletons. Which antigens these TCRs recognize remains unknown. Study outcomes and limitations: Five TRBV segments occurring more often in patients than controls included TRBV5-6, TRBV5-1 and TRBV20-1.

Sequencing was performed on blood. These receptors were taken from a girl under 18 with multiple sclerosis.

V usage is TRBV5-1 and J usage is TRBJ2-1, with a possible D match to TRBD1 (6 bases). The V end was cut by 1 base, the J end by 6 bases, with 11 bases between. Germline-derived CDR1 and CDR2 are SGHRS and YFSETQ. This CDR3 contains 14 residues. CDR3 region: CASSLNRAANEQFF. The CDR3 DNA reads TGCGCCAGCAGCTTGAACAGGGCAGCCAATGAGCAGTTCTTC.

The rearrangement joins TRBV15 to TRBJ1-4; 7 nucleotides match TRBD1. After removal of 0 bases from V and 7 bases from J, the junction contained 2 bases not matched to a gene. CDR3 length: 14 residues. Germline CDR1 reads LNHNV; CDR2 reads YYDKDF (reference sequence). CDR3 region: CATSRDRGAEKLFF. The CDR3 DNA sequence: TGTGCCACCAGCAGAGACAGGGGGGCTGAAAAACTGTTTTTT.

This rearrangement joins TRBV28 to TRBJ2-7; weak D call: TRBD2 (7 bases). Germline loops: CDR1 MDHEN, CDR2 SYDVKM. Trimming cost V 8 bases and J 6 bases, with 23 bases left between them. The CDR3 loop spans 15 amino acids. The CDR3 DNA reads TGTGCCAGCTTGGCGGGGGCACTTCCTTTGGGCGAGCAGTACTTC. Protein: CASLAGALPLGEQYF.

The CDR3 is CATSDATSRGYNEQFF. The CDR3 DNA sequence: TGTGCCACCAGTGATGCGACAAGCCGGGGATACAATGAGCAGTTCTTC. This sequence joins TRBV24-1 and TRBJ2-1; tentatively, D is TRBD2 (5 bases). Per the germline V gene, CDR1 is KGHDR and CDR2 is SFDVKD. With 3 bases removed from V and 4 bases from J, the gap between germline ends came to 15 bases. The CDR3 loop spans 16 amino acids.

The V and J genes are TRBV7-6 and TRBJ2-3; unclear D gene. The germline V and J ends were trimmed by 2 bases and 1 base, with 10 bases remaining between them. The CDR3 has 15 residues. Looked up from germline, CDR1 is SGHVS and CDR2 is FNYEAQ. The CDR3 nucleotides read TGTGCCAGCAGCTTATTCGGGTTTGGCACAGATACGCAGTATTTT. Translating gives CASSLFGFGTDTQYF.

This chain connects TRBV10-3 to TRBJ1-1; D not resolved. The CDR3 runs to 15 residues. Trimming took off 0 bases at V and 4 bases at J, with 12 bases between the two ends. CDR1 is ENHRY and CDR2 is SYGVKD in the germline V gene. The CDR3 DNA sequence: TGTGCCATCAGTGAGTCGACGGTACGGGCCACTGAAGCTTTCTTT. Its translation: CAISESTVRATEAFF.

The chain combines TRBV15 with TRBJ1-1, with 7 bases lining up with TRBD1. The ends lost 0 bases at V and 0 bases at J; junction bases unmatched: 7. Germline V gene data show CDR1 as LNHNV and CDR2 as YYDKDF (reference sequence). This CDR3 has 17 amino acids. The CDR3 protein is CATSRDMWTGLNTEAFF. The CDR3 bases are TGTGCCACCAGCAGAGATATGTGGACAGGCCTGAACACTGAAGCTTTCTTT.

This clonotype was seen only a few times. The V call is TRBV5-1, the J call TRBJ1-1; D call uncertain. V dropped 0 bases and J dropped 0 bases, with 9 bases sitting between them. CDR1 SGHRS and CDR2 YFSETQ come from the germline V gene. There are 15 residues in the CDR3. CDR3 loop: CASSLGTVMNTEAFF. The CDR3 DNA reads as TGCGCCAGCAGCTTGGGGACCGTGATGAACACTGAAGCTTTCTTT.

Of note for this clonotype: At one end, the junction sequence differs from germline, possibly due to a read error. The chain combines TRBV24-1 with TRBJ1-2, with 8 bases identical to TRBD1. This CDR3 comprises 13 residues. Looked up from germline, CDR1 is KGHDR and CDR2 is SFDVKD. The DNA of the CDR3 is TGTGCCGCCAGCAGGACAGGGCTTTTGAGCTACACCTTC. Its protein product is CAASRTGLLSYTF.

To note about this clonotype: Germline is not matched at one junction end, which may reflect a read error. The V and J genes are TRBV7-7 and TRBJ2-3, with D perhaps TRBD2 (5 bases). CDR3 length equals 14 residues. Germline loops: CDR1 SSHAT, CDR2 FNYEAQ (reference sequence). In nucleotides, the CDR3 is TGTGCTAGCAGCAATGGCCGGGGTGGGGATACGCAGTATTTT. The encoded protein is CASSNGRGGDTQYF.

The chain employs TRBV7-3 and TRBJ2-1, with D hard to call. Deletions cut 2 bases from V and 7 bases from J, with 15 bases between. Germline CDR1 and CDR2: SGHTA and FQGTGA. This CDR3 is built from 15 residues. This CDR3 is CASSLYLASVNEQFF. DNA of the CDR3: TGTGCCAGCAGCTTATATTTGGCTTCCGTAAATGAGCAGTTCTTC.